Following are 13 T cell receptor beta chains from one sample sequenced in a study of chemoradiotherapy in HPV16-positive cancers. Clones were read by immunoSEQ multiplex PCR, and TCRdb kept only the in-frame ones, dropping some. Among 30,000 to 35,000 clones listed, nearly 90% were seen once. Sequencing used blood, obtained from a patient who underwent chemoradiotherapy. These receptors came from a human donor with HPV-associated anogenital cancer.

This chain connects TRBV15 to TRBJ1-2; TRBD1 is a possible D gene (5 bases). Trimming took 0 bases from V and 8 from J, leaving 16 bases between them. CDR1 LNHNV and CDR2 YYDKDF come from the germline V gene (reference sequence). The CDR3 runs to 15 residues. CDR3: CATSRDRGSPGGYTF. CDR3 nucleotides: TGTGCCACCAGCAGAGATCGGGGGTCCCCTGGGGGCTACACCTTC.

V usage is TRBV27 and J usage is TRBJ2-1; 14 nucleotides agree with TRBD2. Germline CDR1 reads MNHEY; CDR2 reads SMNVEV (reference sequence). This CDR3 spans 17 amino acids. The trim removed 6 bases at V and 5 bases at J, leaving 9 bases unmatched. CDR3 bases: TGTGCCAGCAGCCAATCCCGACTAGCGGGAGGGAACAATGAGCAGTTCTTC. This gives the protein CASSQSRLAGGNNEQFF.

The gene calls are TRBV7-7 and TRBJ1-1; D remains ambiguous. Germline lookup yields CDR1 SSHAT and CDR2 FNYEAQ (reference sequence). Trimming left V 4 bases short and J 1 base short, with 10 bases between. This CDR3 region has 14 residues. The CDR3 reads CASSSTWENTEAFF. Here the CDR3 DNA reads TGTGCCAGCAGCTCTACATGGGAGAACACTGAAGCTTTCTTT.

J is TRBJ2-1 and V is TRBV9, with 12 bases aligning to TRBD2. Germline V gene data show CDR1 as SGDLS and CDR2 as YYNGEE. With V trimmed by 0 bases and J by 3 bases, 1 base remained unmatched. The CDR3 consists of 16 residues. DNA for the CDR3: TGTGCCAGCAGCGTAGGACTAGCGGGAGTCTACAATGAGCAGTTCTTC. Encoded protein: CASSVGLAGVYNEQFF.

This chain joins TRBV9 and TRBJ2-1; 8 bases line up with TRBD2. V lost 3 bases and J lost 7; bases outside the gene matches: 9. The CDR3 loop spans 15 amino acids. CDR1 and CDR2 from the germline V gene are SGDLS and YYNGEE. CDR3 residues: CASSAPGGPSNEQFF. The DNA of the CDR3 is TGTGCCAGCAGCGCCCCGGGAGGGCCGTCAAATGAGCAGTTCTTC.

The rearrangement uses TRBV9 and TRBJ2-2, with D possibly being TRBD2 (6 bases). The CDR3 totals 15 residues. Trimming stripped 6 bases from V and 1 base from J, with 13 bases between. CDR1 and CDR2 from the germline V gene are SGDLS and YYNGEE. The CDR3 loop is CASTFSGVNTGELFF. The CDR3 DNA sequence: TGTGCCAGCACCTTTAGCGGAGTGAACACCGGGGAGCTGTTTTTT.

This chain connects TRBV11-2 to TRBJ2-7; no firm D call. In germline, CDR1 is SGHAT, CDR2 FQNNGV. The germline V and J ends were trimmed by 2 bases and 5 bases, with 7 bases remaining between them. This CDR3 has 12 amino acids. CDR3 region: CASSLIRHEQYF. The DNA for the CDR3 is TGTGCCAGCAGCTTAATTAGGCACGAGCAGTACTTC.

DNA of the CDR3: TGTGCCAGCAGCCGAGAGGGGACAGGGGGCTCTGGCTACACCTTC. Its translation is CASSREGTGGSGYTF. The chain recombines TRBV7-2 with TRBJ1-2; 12 bases agree with TRBD1. Per the germline V gene, CDR1 is SGHTA and CDR2 is FQGNSA. This CDR3 is 15 amino acids long. With V trimmed by 5 bases and J by 7 bases, 8 bases remained unmatched.

The V gene is TRBV6-5, the J gene TRBJ1-5; TRBD1 matches 8 bases. V gave up 4 bases and J gave up 5 bases; unmatched junction bases: 10. The CDR3 runs 16 residues. Germline CDR1 reads MNHEY; CDR2 reads SVGAGI. CDR3 residues: CASSSRGTGAHQPQHF. In DNA, the CDR3 is TGTGCCAGCAGTTCCAGAGGGACAGGAGCCCATCAGCCCCAGCATTTT.

The rearrangement uses TRBV4-3 and TRBJ1-5, with D hard to call. Germline V CDR1 and CDR2: LGHNA, YSLEER. CDR3 length: 16 residues. With 0 bases removed from V and 8 bases from J, the gap between germline ends came to 17 bases. The CDR3 DNA follows: TGCGCCAGCAGCCAAGATGAGGGTCCGGGTGTTGAGCCCCAGCATTTT. Protein sequence: CASSQDEGPGVEPQHF.

This clone was detected a few times. The chain couples TRBV7-9 to TRBJ2-2; D is unclear. Germline values: CDR1 SEHNR, CDR2 FQNEAQ (reference sequence). The CDR3 spans 13 residues. Trimming took off 2 bases at V and 6 bases at J, with 7 bases between the two ends. The CDR3 protein is CASSLKEAGELFF. In DNA, the CDR3 is TGTGCCAGCAGCTTAAAAGAAGCCGGGGAGCTGTTTTTT.

The chain uses TRBV18 and TRBJ2-5; TRBD1 matches 8 bases. The DNA matches TRBJ2-7 better at its end, which makes the J call doubtful. Germline CDR1 KGHSH, CDR2 LQKENI. The CDR3 is made up of 14 amino acids. Here the CDR3 DNA reads TGTGCCAGCTCACCACCGTGGACAGGGAACGAGCAGTACTTC. As protein: CASSPPWTGNEQYF.

The J gene is TRBJ1-1, the V gene TRBV5-1; D is unclear. V lost 4 bases to trimming and J lost 3 bases, with 13 bases between them. Germline V gene data show CDR1 as SGHRS and CDR2 as YFSETQ. CDR3 length: 14 residues. Written as DNA, the CDR3 is TGCGCCAGCAGCCCATCGGCCGGGGACACTGAAGCTTTCTTT. This codes for CASSPSAGDTEAFF.